Following are 27 T cell receptor beta chains from one sample sequenced in a study of T cells in Graves' hyperthyroidism and ophthalmopathy. What was amplified from RNA transcripts were TCR beta CDR3 regions. Carried out on the TCR CDR3, a first-round RT-PCR used the HTBI primer set. TCRdb passed the multiplex PCR reads through MiXCR, listing each CDR3 protein once. The sample shows 490,000 or so distinct CDR3 sequences, 20% to 25% of them seen only once. Sequencing used blood. Source of these receptors: a woman aged 70-85 years with Graves' ophthalmopathy.

This clonotype was picked up a small number of times. The rearrangement links TRBV12-3 or TRBV12-4 to TRBJ1-2, with a tentative D call TRBD1 (6 bases). The CDR3 contains 14 residues. The V gene lost 8 bases and the J gene lost 2 bases, with 15 bases spanning the gap. Written as DNA, the CDR3 is TGTGCCAGCGGGGACACCTTATTCAACTATGGCTACACCTTC. As protein: CASGDTLFNYGYTF.

This clonotype showed up just a few times. The chain combines TRBV3-1 with TRBJ1-5, with a possible D match to TRBD1 (5 bases). The length of the CDR3 is 15 residues. The germline V gene has CDR1 LGHDT and CDR2 YNNKEL (reference sequence). V lost 0 bases, J lost 4 bases, and 10 bases lay in between. CDR3 DNA sequence: TGTGCCAGCAGCCAAGATGGGACTCCAAATCAGCCCCAGCATTTT. Translating gives CASSQDGTPNQPQHF.

This chain connects TRBV5-5 to TRBJ2-3, with 11 bases lining up with TRBD2. V dropped 7 bases and J dropped 3; count of bases not matched to a gene: 10. Germline-derived CDR1 and CDR2 are SGHKS and YYEKEE (reference sequence). This CDR3 region has 16 residues. The CDR3 DNA follows: TGTGCCAGCGCATCTCTCCTAGCGGGAGGTACAGATACGCAGTATTTT. Translated, it gives CASASLLAGGTDTQYF.

This clonotype occurred many times. This sequence joins TRBV2 and TRBJ2-5; D gene uncertain. Germline CDR1 and CDR2: SNHLY and FYNNEI. Trimming removed 1 base at V and 5 bases at J, with 5 bases between. CDR3 length: 12 residues. In DNA, the CDR3 is TGTGCCAGCAGTGAAGGGTTTGAGACCCAGTACTTC. The encoded protein is CASSEGFETQYF.

This clonotype was observed at least ten times. The V and J genes are TRBV6-6 and TRBJ2-1; D remains unclear. The CDR3 loop spans 16 amino acids. Trimming removed 0 bases at V and 0 bases at J, with 9 bases between. Germline V gene data show CDR1 as MNHNY and CDR2 as SVGAGI (reference sequence). In nucleotides, the CDR3 is TGTGCCAGCAGTTACTCGAAGGGAAACTCCTACAATGAGCAGTTCTTC. It encodes CASSYSKGNSYNEQFF.

The gene calls are TRBV11-2 and TRBJ1-1; D is undetermined. V gave up 5 bases and J gave up 3 bases, with 10 bases separating them. This CDR3 contains 13 residues. Germline CDR1 SGHAT, CDR2 FQNNGV. CDR3 sequence (DNA): TGTGCCAGCAGCCCGCGGGATTACACTGAAGCTTTCTTT. Protein: CASSPRDYTEAFF.

This clonotype was recorded many times. V is TRBV6-1 and J is TRBJ1-1; D gene uncertain. The CDR3 is 13 residues long. V was clipped by 2 bases and J by 5 bases, with 9 bases between them. Germline-derived CDR1 and CDR2 are MNHNS and SASEGT. The CDR3 sequence is CASSESQLTEAFF. The CDR3 region has the DNA TGTGCCAGCAGTGAATCCCAGTTGACTGAAGCTTTCTTT.

Only a few counts were recorded for this clonotype. CDR3 protein: CASRTYKGTNTEAFF. CDR3 nucleotides: TGTGCCAGCAGGACTTATAAAGGTACGAACACTGAAGCTTTCTTT. The genes are TRBV6-1 and TRBJ1-1; D is ambiguous. Trimming took off 6 bases at V and 1 base at J, with 15 bases between the two ends. The CDR3 consists of 15 residues. The V gene's germline CDR1 is MNHNS and CDR2 SASEGT.

At least ten counts were recorded for this clonotype. V gene TRBV20-1 combines with J gene TRBJ1-4; 8 bases are shared with TRBD1. CDR3 length: 12 residues. J was trimmed by 6 bases and V by 6 bases; bases with no gene match: 3. CDR1 is DFQATT and CDR2 is SNEGSKA in the germline V gene (reference sequence). CDR3 sequence (DNA): TGCAGTGCCGACAGGGGAGATGAAAAACTGTTTTTT. Translated: CSADRGDEKLFF.

The chain recombines TRBV20-1 with TRBJ2-5; the match to TRBD1 covers 8 bases. Germline lookup yields CDR1 DFQATT and CDR2 SNEGSKA (reference sequence). V lost 2 bases, J lost 5 bases, and 7 bases stayed unmatched. This CDR3 contains 14 residues. CDR3: CSARRDRGRETQYF. The DNA for the CDR3 is TGCAGTGCTAGACGAGACAGGGGTCGGGAGACCCAGTACTTC.

This clonotype turned up a few times. The rearrangement joins TRBV2 to TRBJ1-6; D unresolved. The CDR3 is 14 amino acids. V was trimmed by 6 bases and J by 6 bases, leaving 12 bases between them. Germline CDR1 is SNHLY and CDR2 is FYNNEI. CDR3 nucleotides: TGTGCCAGCAGAAAAGAACGACTTAATTCACCCCTCCACTTT. Translated: CASRKERLNSPLHF.

This sequence joins TRBV27 and TRBJ2-7; the D gene could be TRBD1 or TRBD2 (5 bases each). CDR3 length equals 16 residues. Germline V CDR1 and CDR2: MNHEY, SMNVEV (reference sequence). V was trimmed by 2 bases and J by 2 bases, leaving 16 bases between them. CDR3 amino acids: CASSLEGTIPTYEQYF. CDR3 sequence (DNA): TGTGCCAGCAGTTTAGAAGGGACCATCCCAACCTACGAGCAGTACTTC.

CDR3 residues: CASSYSSGALGYTF. CDR3 coding DNA: TGTGCCAGCAGTTACTCGTCCGGGGCTCTTGGCTACACCTTC. V gene TRBV6-2 or TRBV6-3 combines with J gene TRBJ1-2; weak D call: TRBD1 (5 bases). The V end lost 0 bases, the J end lost 7 bases, and 12 bases lay between the germline ends. This CDR3 region has 14 residues. Germline-derived CDR1 and CDR2 are MNHEY and SVGEGT.

The chain recombines TRBV18 with TRBJ2-5; D gene unclear. Trimming removed 5 bases from V and 2 bases from J, with 12 bases in between. CDR3 size: 14 residues. Germline loops: CDR1 KGHSH, CDR2 LQKENI. In DNA form, the CDR3 reads TGTGCCAGCTCAATAAAGGGCGGACAAGAGACCCAGTACTTC. It yields the protein CASSIKGGQETQYF. The variable domain in full, completed from reference TRBV18 and TRBJ2-5, reads NAGVMQNPRHLVRRRGQEARLRCSPMKGHSHVYWYRQLPEEGLKFMVYLQKENIIDESGMPKERFSAEFPKEGPSILRIQQVVRGDSAAYFCASSIKGGQETQYFGPGTRLLVL.

This clonotype was recorded many times. The chain uses TRBV28 and TRBJ2-7, with TRBD1 as a possible D gene (6 bases). Germline V gene lookup returns CDR1 MDHEN and CDR2 SYDVKM. V lost 4 bases, J lost 3 bases, and 13 bases lay in between. The CDR3 is made up of 14 amino acids. CDR3 in amino acids: CASSSGTLVYEQYF. The CDR3 coding sequence is TGTGCCAGCAGTTCTGGGACACTAGTCTACGAGCAGTACTTC.

The chain has TRBV6-5 and TRBJ1-1; D gene unclear. The CDR3 is 14 residues long. Germline CDR1 MNHEY, CDR2 SVGAGI. V dropped 4 bases and J dropped 6 bases, with 15 bases sitting between them. CDR3 sequence: CASSFTIRDPEAFF. Written as DNA, the CDR3 is TGTGCCAGCAGTTTCACGATAAGAGATCCTGAAGCTTTCTTT.

Remarks on this clonotype: One junction end disagrees with the germline gene, perhaps due to a read error. This chain uses TRBV6-2 or TRBV6-3 with TRBJ2-1; 7 bases match TRBD1. The V gene's germline CDR1 is MNHEY and CDR2 SVGEGT. CDR3 size: 13 residues. CDR3 loop: CASRDRAHNEQSF. CDR3 nucleotides: TGTGCCAGCAGAGACAGGGCCCACAATGAGCAGTCCTTC.

This clonotype was found a few times. This chain connects TRBV5-1 to TRBJ1-2; 10 positions match TRBD1. V shed 5 bases and J 1 base; nucleotides not matched to a gene: 23. CDR3 length equals 21 residues. In germline, CDR1 is SGHRS, CDR2 YFSETQ. For the CDR3, the DNA is TGCGCCAGCAGTCCTGGGCTACACTCCGGGACAGGGGCAACTAATAACTATGGCTACACCTTC. It yields the protein CASSPGLHSGTGATNNYGYTF.

The chain joins TRBV20-1 to TRBJ1-1; 9 nucleotides align to TRBD1. Germline trimming cut 5 bases from V and 5 bases from J; bases unmatched to any gene: 12. CDR1 and CDR2 from the germline V gene are DFQATT and SNEGSKA (reference sequence). This CDR3 region has 15 residues. CDR3 nucleotide sequence: TGCAGTGCTTTTAGACAGGGGGATGTTCGGACTGAAGCTTTCTTT. Protein: CSAFRQGDVRTEAFF.

This clonotype was detected a few times. The V gene is TRBV20-1, the J gene TRBJ1-5, with D tentatively TRBD1 (6 bases). The V gene lost 3 bases and the J gene lost 2 bases, with 17 bases spanning the gap. The CDR3 is 16 amino acids. Germline V gene data show CDR1 as DFQATT and CDR2 as SNEGSKA (reference sequence). As DNA, the CDR3 is TGCAGTGCTAGTTTCGGGGGCCTGGTAGGCAATCAGCCCCAGCATTTT. Its translation: CSASFGGLVGNQPQHF.

The V call is TRBV20-1, the J call TRBJ1-2; 8 nucleotides line up with TRBD1. J was trimmed by 3 bases and V by 6 bases; bases with no gene match: 3. Germline CDR1 reads DFQATT; CDR2 reads SNEGSKA (reference sequence). The CDR3 has 12 amino acids. The DNA for the CDR3 is TGCAGTGCACAGACAGGGGACTATGGCTACACCTTC. Residues: CSAQTGDYGYTF.

This clonotype was seen a few times. The gene calls are TRBV20-1 and TRBJ1-2, with 8 bases matching TRBD1. Looked up from germline, CDR1 is DFQATT and CDR2 is SNEGSKA (reference sequence). Losses at the gene ends were 6 bases for V and 0 bases for J; bases not matched to a gene: 9. The CDR3 is 15 residues long. CDR3 residues: CSASQGALANYGYTF. Here the CDR3 DNA reads TGCAGTGCCTCGCAGGGGGCACTAGCTAACTATGGCTACACCTTC.

The chain combines TRBV11-3 with TRBJ1-2, with D tentatively TRBD1 (6 bases). Germline V gene data show CDR1 as SGHNT and CDR2 as YENEEA. V dropped 6 bases and J dropped 11 bases, with 22 bases sitting between them. CDR3 length: 14 residues. The CDR3 DNA is TGTGCCAGCAGACGGGACATGACTGGACCCGTGTACACCTTC. It translates to CASRRDMTGPVYTF. Using reference TRBV11-3 and TRBJ1-2 for the parts outside the CDR3, the full variable domain is EAGVVQSPRYKIIEKKQPVAFWCNPISGHNTLYWYLQNLGQGPELLIRYENEEAVDDSQLPKDRFSAERLKGVDSTLKIQPAELGDSAVYLCASRRDMTGPVYTFGSGTRLTVV.

This clonotype appeared a few times. This rearrangement joins TRBV18 to TRBJ1-1, with D possibly being TRBD1 (5 bases). Deletions cut 2 bases from V and 3 bases from J, with 7 bases between. The CDR3 has 13 amino acids. CDR1 is KGHSH, CDR2 LQKENI, per germline. CDR3 in DNA: TGTGCCAGCTCACCATCGGGGCACACTGAAGCTTTCTTT. Its protein is CASSPSGHTEAFF.

The J gene is TRBJ1-3, the V gene TRBV6-1, with TRBD1 matching over 9 bases. The germline V gene encodes CDR1 MNHNS and CDR2 SASEGT. With 6 bases clipped from V and 6 bases from J, the junction kept 9 bases outside the gene matches. The CDR3 sequence is 15 residues long. As DNA, the CDR3 is TGTGCCAGCAGATTCTACAGGGGGCAGGAAAACACCATATATTTT. Amino acid sequence: CASRFYRGQENTIYF.

CDR3 loop: CASSLGSGFQGNQPQHF. Written as DNA, the CDR3 is TGTGCCAGCAGCTTAGGATCAGGGTTCCAGGGGAATCAGCCCCAGCATTTT. This rearrangement joins TRBV7-2 to TRBJ1-5; weak D call: TRBD1 (6 bases). CDR1 and CDR2 from the germline V gene are SGHTA and FQGNSA. The CDR3 is 17 amino acids. Trimming pared 1 base from V and 4 bases from J, leaving 17 bases between.

This chain uses TRBV28 with TRBJ1-6; maybe TRBD1 (5 bases). CDR3 length: 15 amino acids. The germline CDR1 and CDR2 sequences are MDHEN and SYDVKM. V gave up 3 bases and J gave up 3 bases, with 9 bases separating them. CDR3 sequence reads: CASSFVDSYNSPLHF. The CDR3 DNA reads as TGTGCCAGCAGTTTTGTAGACAGCTATAATTCACCCCTCCACTTT.